The 17 T cell receptor beta chains below all came from one sample that was sequenced in a study of blood T cell repertoires in COVID-19. Here immunoSEQ multiplex PCR was the method, and the copy in TCRdb shows in-frame clones only, minus some. The data show approximately 400,000 clones, 75% to 90% seen once. The sequenced sample was PBMCs or T cells enriched from blood (not recorded which). Receptors were obtained from a woman in her forties or fifties who had recovered from COVID-19.

The CDR3 loop is CSVPGGASNYGYTF. The CDR3, as DNA: TGCAGCGTACCGGGAGGGGCCTCTAACTATGGCTACACCTTC. The chain employs TRBV29-1 and TRBJ1-2; a possible D gene is TRBD1 (5 bases). Trimming took off 6 bases at V and 0 bases at J, with 14 bases between the two ends. Germline CDR1 SQVTM, CDR2 ANQGSEA. The CDR3 consists of 14 residues.

The chain carries TRBV5-5 and TRBJ2-7; 9 positions agree with TRBD1. The CDR3 runs 13 residues. V lost 8 bases, J lost 2 bases, and 5 bases stayed unmatched. Germline V gene lookup returns CDR1 SGHKS and CDR2 YYEKEE (reference sequence). CDR3 in amino acids: CASSGTGTYEQYF. In DNA form, the CDR3 reads TGTGCCAGTTCCGGGACAGGGACCTACGAGCAGTACTTC.

The rearrangement links TRBV7-3 to TRBJ1-2; D gene ambiguous. The ends were cut back, 0 bases at V and 5 bases at J, with 13 bases in the middle. The CDR3 covers 15 residues. CDR1 and CDR2 from the germline V gene are SGHTA and FQGTGA. The CDR3 is CASSLTPAESYGYTF. DNA of the CDR3: TGTGCCAGCAGCTTAACACCAGCGGAATCTTATGGCTACACCTTC.

This clone appeared a single time. The gene calls are TRBV18 and TRBJ1-4, with 10 bases fitting TRBD1. Germline loops: CDR1 KGHSH, CDR2 LQKENI. Trimming removed 0 bases from V and 1 base from J; junction bases left unmatched: 17. This CDR3 has 22 amino acids. The CDR3 DNA sequence: TGTGCCAGCTCACCACCTAATAACCGGCGACAGGGGGCAATTGGAACTAATGAAAAACTGTTTTTT. It specifies CASSPPNNRRQGAIGTNEKLFF.

The count of this clone is one. J is TRBJ2-1 and V is TRBV27, with TRBD1 identical over 7 bases. Germline V lookup: CDR1 MNHEY, CDR2 SMNVEV (reference sequence). Unmatched junction bases numbered 10, after V lost 6 bases and J lost 5 bases. CDR3 length: 15 amino acids. In nucleotides, the CDR3 is TGTGCCAGCAGCCTTCCGGGACAGATCGACAATGAGCAGTTCTTC. Residues: CASSLPGQIDNEQFF.

This clone was recorded a few times. This rearrangement joins TRBV7-2 to TRBJ2-7; D is perhaps TRBD2 (6 bases). V dropped 1 base and J dropped 7 bases, with 14 bases sitting between them. The CDR3 extends over 14 amino acids. Germline V gene data show CDR1 as SGHTA and CDR2 as FQGNSA. In nucleotides, the CDR3 is TGTGCCAGCAGCTTAGTAGCGGCCGCGAAGGAGCAGTACTTC. Translation gives CASSLVAAAKEQYF. The whole variable domain, remainder taken from reference TRBV7-2 and TRBJ2-7, is GAGVSQSPSNKVTEKGKDVELRCDPISGHTALYWYRQSLGQGLEFLIYFQGNSAPDKSGLPSDRFSAERTGGSVSTLTIQRTQQEDSAVYLCASSLVAAAKEQYFGPGTRLTVT.

This chain joins TRBV2 and TRBJ2-3; D call uncertain. Germline CDR1 reads SNHLY; CDR2 reads FYNNEI. V lost 4 bases and J 3 bases, leaving 11 bases between the germline ends. CDR3 length: 14 amino acids. CDR3 sequence reads: CASSAGDITDTQYF. The CDR3 DNA reads TGTGCCAGCAGTGCCGGAGATATTACAGATACGCAGTATTTT.

Only a few counts were recorded for this clone. The chain is built from TRBV12-3 or TRBV12-4 and TRBJ1-1; unclear D gene. CDR3 size: 11 residues. The V end lost 6 bases, the J end lost 5 bases, and 7 bases lay between the germline ends. CDR3 protein: CASRTVTEAFF. In nucleotides, the CDR3 is TGTGCCAGCAGAACAGTAACTGAAGCTTTCTTT.

The gene calls are TRBV9 and TRBJ1-1, with D uncertain. This CDR3 comprises 15 residues. Trimming took off 4 bases at V and 1 base at J, with 14 bases between the two ends. Per the germline V gene, CDR1 is SGDLS and CDR2 is YYNGEE. CDR3 in amino acids: CASSPTADTNTEAFF. For the CDR3, the DNA is TGTGCCAGCAGCCCCACGGCGGATACGAACACTGAAGCTTTCTTT.

This clone was picked up a small number of times. The genes are TRBV10-3 and TRBJ1-4, with a weak D call TRBD1 (5 bases). Germline V gene sequence: CDR1 ENHRY, CDR2 SYGVKD. Trimming took 6 bases from V and 9 from J, leaving 20 bases between them. This CDR3 has 15 amino acids. This chain's CDR3 is CAIRGLFLLDQKLFF. CDR3 DNA: TGTGCCATCAGGGGGCTGTTCCTCTTGGATCAAAAACTGTTTTTT.

The chain is built from TRBV5-4 and TRBJ1-1; no clear D gene. Trimming took 1 base from V and 7 from J, leaving 14 bases between them. This CDR3 region has 14 residues. In germline, CDR1 is SGHNT, CDR2 YYREEE (reference sequence). The CDR3, as DNA: TGTGCCAGCAGCTTGTTTGAGCGGCGGGTTGAAGCTTTCTTT. As protein: CASSLFERRVEAFF.

J is TRBJ2-1 and V is TRBV19; possible D gene TRBD2, 5 bases. V was trimmed by 7 bases and J by 8 bases, leaving 15 bases between them. Germline-derived CDR1 and CDR2 are LNHDA and SQIVND (reference sequence). There are 13 residues in the CDR3. CDR3 loop: CASNGVSFYEQFF. The CDR3, as DNA: TGTGCCAGTAACGGGGTCTCTTTCTATGAGCAGTTCTTC.

The chain combines TRBV5-1 with TRBJ2-1, with D perhaps matching TRBD2 (5 bases). The germline gives CDR1 SGHRS, CDR2 YFSETQ. This CDR3 is 18 amino acids long. V was clipped by 3 bases and J by 0 bases, with 19 bases between them. The CDR3 here is CASSWRVARGRSYNEQFF. As DNA, the CDR3 is TGCGCCAGCAGCTGGCGAGTGGCTCGGGGTCGCTCCTACAATGAGCAGTTCTTC.

This clone was seen once. The genes are TRBV19 and TRBJ2-7, with a possible D match to TRBD2 (6 bases). The CDR3 is made up of 18 amino acids. V lost 5 bases to trimming and J lost 5 bases, with 28 bases between them. Looked up from germline, CDR1 is LNHDA and CDR2 is SQIVND (reference sequence). CDR3 nucleotides: TGTGCCAGTAGTCCCGACTTTAGTAGCGGCGGGCGAGGGAACGAGCAGTACTTC. Its translation is CASSPDFSSGGRGNEQYF.

The CDR3 DNA reads as TGTGCCAGTAGTACGCCTTTAGGGGGCTCATTAGATACGCAGTATTTT. This codes for CASSTPLGGSLDTQYF. The chain is built from TRBV19 and TRBJ2-3; 7 bases map to TRBD1. V trimming: 4 bases; J trimming: 5 bases; junction bases outside the gene matches: 12. The germline V gene has CDR1 LNHDA and CDR2 SQIVND (reference sequence). The CDR3 extends over 16 amino acids.

The J gene is TRBJ2-3, the V gene TRBV6-2 or TRBV6-3; D might be TRBD1 (5 bases). Trimming left V 2 bases short and J 0 bases short, with 12 bases between. The CDR3 length is 16 residues. The germline V gene has CDR1 MNHEY and CDR2 SVGEGT. The CDR3 loop reads CASSYHQGTSTDTQYF. The CDR3, as DNA: TGTGCCAGCAGTTACCACCAGGGAACTAGCACAGATACGCAGTATTTT.

In its sample, this clone was seen once. The chain carries TRBV19 and TRBJ2-7; the match to TRBD2 covers 13 bases. Germline loops: CDR1 LNHDA, CDR2 SQIVND (reference sequence). This CDR3 is 15 amino acids long. Trimming cost V 3 bases and J 4 bases; bases outside gene matches: 3. CDR3 bases: TGTGCCAGTAGTATTGGACTAGCGGGGGTATACGAGCAGTACTTC. This translates into CASSIGLAGVYEQYF.